Listed below are T cell receptor beta chains from one sample, sequenced in a study of vaccination effects on CD4 cells after COVID-19. Clones were read by immunoSEQ multiplex PCR, and TCRdb kept only the in-frame ones, dropping some. The sample shows more than 30,000 clones, roughly 74% of them seen only once. Their cognate antigens are unknown. The material was CD4+ T cells from PBMCs cultured without peptide, obtained before COVID-19 vaccination. The receptors come from a human donor who received a COVID-19 vaccine. Each CDR3 is given with its conserved first and last residue. The order of the fields is clone size, D gene, J gene, V gene, CDR3 protein, CDR3 DNA. D genes are given only for firm matches. Clone sizes are given selectively: once, few, many, or a class where the clone is expanded.

size: NA
D: TRBD2
J: TRBJ2-1
V: TRBV7-8
CDR3: CASSLEASGRGNEQFF
DNA: TGTGCCAGCAGCTTAGAAGCTAGCGGGAGAGGGAATGAGCAGTTCTTC

size: NA
D: NA
J: TRBJ1-1
V: TRBV6-1
CDR3: CASSERGSWVTEAFF
DNA: TGTGCCAGCAGTGAACGGGGCAGTTGGGTCACTGAAGCTTTCTTT

size: NA
D: TRBD1
J: TRBJ2-6
V: TRBV19
CDR3: CASTQGSGANVLTF
DNA: TGTGCCAGTACACAGGGGAGCGGGGCCAACGTCCTGACTTTC

size: NA
D: NA
J: TRBJ2-3
V: TRBV11-2
CDR3: CASSPLSADTQYF
DNA: TGTGCCAGCAGTCCCTTATCGGCAGATACGCAGTATTTT

size: NA
D: NA
J: TRBJ2-1
V: TRBV5-5
CDR3: CASSLDSEQFF
DNA: TGTGCCAGCAGCTTGGATAGTGAGCAGTTCTTC

size: once
D: NA
J: TRBJ2-2
V: TRBV11-2
CDR3: CASSKGSGELFF
DNA: TGTGCCAGCAGCAAAGGTAGCGGGGAGCTGTTTTTT

size: few
D: NA
J: TRBJ1-2
V: TRBV19
CDR3: CASTTRGRYGYTF
DNA: TGTGCCAGTACCACACGGGGCAGGTACGGCTACACCTTC

size: NA
D: NA
J: TRBJ2-2
V: TRBV10-3
CDR3: CAVGPPVTGELFF
DNA: TGTGCCGTCGGGCCCCCAGTCACCGGGGAGCTGTTTTTT

size: few
D: NA
J: TRBJ2-1
V: TRBV29-1
CDR3: CSVRRGWDEQFF
DNA: TGCAGCGTTCGTCGAGGGTGGGATGAGCAGTTCTTC

size: NA
D: NA
J: TRBJ1-3
V: TRBV10-3
CDR3: CAIGGPTSSGNTIYF
DNA: TGTGCCATCGGGGGACCGACGTCCTCTGGAAACACCATATATTTT

size: NA
D: TRBD1
J: TRBJ1-1
V: TRBV9
CDR3: CASSEPDRGGLMNTEAFF
DNA: TGTGCCAGCAGCGAACCGGACAGGGGAGGCCTCATGAACACTGAAGCTTTCTTT